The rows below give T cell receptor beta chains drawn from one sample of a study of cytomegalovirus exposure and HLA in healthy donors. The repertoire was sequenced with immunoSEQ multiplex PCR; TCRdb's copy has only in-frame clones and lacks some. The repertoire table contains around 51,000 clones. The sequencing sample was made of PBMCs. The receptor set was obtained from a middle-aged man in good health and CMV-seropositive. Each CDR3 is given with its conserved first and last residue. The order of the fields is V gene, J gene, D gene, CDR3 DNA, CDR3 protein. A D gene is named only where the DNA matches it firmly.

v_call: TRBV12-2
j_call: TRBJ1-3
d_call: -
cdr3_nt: TGTGCAAGTCGCTTAAAGGGGGCTGGAAACACCATATATTTT
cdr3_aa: CASRLKGAGNTIYF

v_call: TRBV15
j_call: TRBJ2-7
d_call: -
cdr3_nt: TGTGCCACCAGCAGAGACCCCTCCGGGGAGCAGTACTTC
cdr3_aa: CATSRDPSGEQYF

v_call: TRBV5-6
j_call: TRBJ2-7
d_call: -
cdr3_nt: TGTGCCAGCAGCTTGGGCGTCCCCGGGTACGAGCAGTACTTC
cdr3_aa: CASSLGVPGYEQYF

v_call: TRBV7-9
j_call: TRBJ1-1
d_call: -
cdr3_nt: TGTGCCAGCAGGCGGGAAATGAACACTGAAGCTTTCTTT
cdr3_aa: CASRREMNTEAFF

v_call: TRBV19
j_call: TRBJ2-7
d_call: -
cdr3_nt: TGTGCCAGTAGCCCCGGGGCCTACGAGCAGTACTTC
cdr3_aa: CASSPGAYEQYF

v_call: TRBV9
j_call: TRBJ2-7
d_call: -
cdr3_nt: TGTGCCAGCAGCCCCGAGGCTGGGTACTACGAGCAGTACTTC
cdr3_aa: CASSPEAGYYEQYF

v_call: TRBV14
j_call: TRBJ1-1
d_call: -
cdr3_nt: TGTGCCAGCAGCCGCTCTGCTCAGGCAGCTGAAGCTTTCTTT
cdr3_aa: CASSRSAQAAEAFF

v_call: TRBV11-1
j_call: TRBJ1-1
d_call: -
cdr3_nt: TGTGCCAGCAGCTTAATAGGGGAGGACACTGAAGCTTTCTTT
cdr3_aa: CASSLIGEDTEAFF

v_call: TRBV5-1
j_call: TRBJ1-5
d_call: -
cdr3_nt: TGCGCCAGCAGCTTGGACGGTTCCAATCAGCCCCAGCATTTT
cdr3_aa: CASSLDGSNQPQHF

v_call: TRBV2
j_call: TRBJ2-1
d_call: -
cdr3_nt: TGTGCCAGCAACCCCAGACTAGGTAACAATGAGCAGTTCTTC
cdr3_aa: CASNPRLGNNEQFF

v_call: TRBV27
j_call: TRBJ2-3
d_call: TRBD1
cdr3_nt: TGTGCCAGCAGCTTATCTAGACAGGGCCTTTCGGAAGATACGCAGTATTTT
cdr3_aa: CASSLSRQGLSEDTQYF

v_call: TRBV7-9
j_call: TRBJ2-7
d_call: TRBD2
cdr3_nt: TGTGCCAGCAGCCCCCCGGGGCTAGCGGCCTACGAGCAGTACTTC
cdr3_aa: CASSPPGLAAYEQYF

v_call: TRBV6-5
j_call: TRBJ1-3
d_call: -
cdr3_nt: TGTGCCAGCAGTTCCCGACAAATCGGTAACACCATATATTTT
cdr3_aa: CASSSRQIGNTIYF

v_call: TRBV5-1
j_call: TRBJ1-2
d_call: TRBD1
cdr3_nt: TGCGCCAGCAGCCGGGACAGGGGGAGCAACTATGGCTACACCTTC
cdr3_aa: CASSRDRGSNYGYTF

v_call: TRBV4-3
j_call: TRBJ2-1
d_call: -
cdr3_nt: TGCGCCAGCAGCCAAGGCCAGCCTGGAGGCGAGCAGTTCTTC
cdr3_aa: CASSQGQPGGEQFF

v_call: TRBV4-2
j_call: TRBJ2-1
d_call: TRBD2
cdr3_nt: TGTGCCAGCAGCCAAGAATCTAGCGGAGTCTACAATGAGCAGTTCTTC
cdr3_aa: CASSQESSGVYNEQFF

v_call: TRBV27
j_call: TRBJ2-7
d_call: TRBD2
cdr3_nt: TGTGCCAGCAGTCCCACAGCGGGGCTTCCCTACGAGCAGTACTTC
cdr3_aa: CASSPTAGLPYEQYF

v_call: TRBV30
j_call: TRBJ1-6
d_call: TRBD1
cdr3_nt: TGTGCCTGGACCGGGACAGGGACGCCACCCCTCCACTTT
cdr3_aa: CAWTGTGTPPLHF

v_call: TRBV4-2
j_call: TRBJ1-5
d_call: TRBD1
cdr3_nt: TGTGCCAGCAGCCTCCGGGACAGGGAGGACGGTCAGCCCCAGCATTTT
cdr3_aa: CASSLRDREDGQPQHF

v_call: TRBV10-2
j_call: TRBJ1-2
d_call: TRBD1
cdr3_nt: TGCGCCAGCAGAGGGACAGGGGATTATGGCTACACCTTC
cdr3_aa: CASRGTGDYGYTF

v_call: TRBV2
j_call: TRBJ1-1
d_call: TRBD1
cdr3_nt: TGTGCCAGCGTCCAACAGGGGGCTGAAGCTTTCTTT
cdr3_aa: CASVQQGAEAFF

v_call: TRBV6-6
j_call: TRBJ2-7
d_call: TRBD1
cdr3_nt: TGTGCCAGCAAAGCCGGGACAGGGGGCTATGAGCAGTACTTC
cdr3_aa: CASKAGTGGYEQYF

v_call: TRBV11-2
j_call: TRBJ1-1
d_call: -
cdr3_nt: TGTGCCAGCAGCTCCCCCCTGGCGGGGGGCACTGAAGCTTTCTTT
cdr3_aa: CASSSPLAGGTEAFF

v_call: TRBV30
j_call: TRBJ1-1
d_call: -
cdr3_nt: TGTGCCTGGAGTTCACAGGGTAACACTGAAGCTTTCTTT
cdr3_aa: CAWSSQGNTEAFF

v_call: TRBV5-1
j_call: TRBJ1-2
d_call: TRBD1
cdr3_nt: TGCGCCAGCAGCGACGGACAGGGCGGCTATGGCTACACCTTC
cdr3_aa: CASSDGQGGYGYTF

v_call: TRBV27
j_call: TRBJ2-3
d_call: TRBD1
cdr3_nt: TGTGCCAGCAGAAGGGACAGGGAGGTCCTGGGGGATACGCAGTATTTT
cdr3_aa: CASRRDREVLGDTQYF

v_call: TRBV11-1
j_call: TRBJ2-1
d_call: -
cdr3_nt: TGTGCCAGCAGCTTAACCGGGGTCAATGAGCAGTTCTTC
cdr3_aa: CASSLTGVNEQFF

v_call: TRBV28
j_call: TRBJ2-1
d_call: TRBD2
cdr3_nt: TGTGCCAGCAGTGACGCCGGGACTAGCGGGAGTAACTACAATGAGCAGTTCTTC
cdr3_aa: CASSDAGTSGSNYNEQFF

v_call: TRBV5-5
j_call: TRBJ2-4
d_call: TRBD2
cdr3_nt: TGTGCCAGCAGCTTCCGGGAGGGGGACATTCAGTACTTC
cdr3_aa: CASSFREGDIQYF

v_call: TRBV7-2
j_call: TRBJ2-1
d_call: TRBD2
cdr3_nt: TGTGCCAGCAGTCCCAGGACTAGCGGGAGTAATGAGCAGTTCTTC
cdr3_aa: CASSPRTSGSNEQFF

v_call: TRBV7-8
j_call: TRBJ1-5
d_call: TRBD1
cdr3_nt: TGTGCCAGCAGACTCGACAGGGTTGGCAATCAGCCCCAGCATTTT
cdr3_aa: CASRLDRVGNQPQHF

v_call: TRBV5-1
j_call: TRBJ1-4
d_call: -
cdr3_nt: TGCGCCAGCAGCACTACAGGCACCCCGGAAAGTGAAAAACTGTTTTTT
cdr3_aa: CASSTTGTPESEKLFF

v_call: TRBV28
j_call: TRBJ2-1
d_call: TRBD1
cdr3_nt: TGTGCCAGCAGATCCGGGACAGGGGGAAATGAGCAGTTCTTC
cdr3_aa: CASRSGTGGNEQFF

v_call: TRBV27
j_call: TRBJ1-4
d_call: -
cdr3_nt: TGTGCCAGCAGTTTTGGGGGCCATGGGAATGAAAAACTGTTTTTT
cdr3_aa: CASSFGGHGNEKLFF

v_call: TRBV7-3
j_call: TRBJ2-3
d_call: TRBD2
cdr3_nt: TGTGCCAGCAGCTCCCGGACTAGCGGGAGCATTGATACGCAGTATTTT
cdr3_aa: CASSSRTSGSIDTQYF

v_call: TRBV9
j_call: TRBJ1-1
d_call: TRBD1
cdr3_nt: TGTGCCAGCAGCGTAGAAGGCAGGGGGCTTGATGAAGCTTTCTTT
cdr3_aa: CASSVEGRGLDEAFF

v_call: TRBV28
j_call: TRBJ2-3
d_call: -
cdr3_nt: TGTGCCAGCAGTTTAGGTAGCGGCAGCACAGATACGCAGTATTTT
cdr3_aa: CASSLGSGSTDTQYF

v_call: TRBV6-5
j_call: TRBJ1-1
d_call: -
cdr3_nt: TGTGCCAGCAGTTACTCGACGGGGGGCACTGAAGCTTTCTTT
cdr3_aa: CASSYSTGGTEAFF

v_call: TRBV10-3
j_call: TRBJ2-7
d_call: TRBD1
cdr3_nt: TGTGCCATCAGTAACACAGGGGGCGAGCAGTACTTC
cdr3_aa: CAISNTGGEQYF

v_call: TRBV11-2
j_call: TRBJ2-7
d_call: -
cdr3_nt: TGTGCCAGCAGCTTAGATCCAGGGATTGAGCAGTACTTC
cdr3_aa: CASSLDPGIEQYF

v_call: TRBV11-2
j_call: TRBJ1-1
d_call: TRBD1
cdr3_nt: TGTGCCAGCAGCTTGGGACAGGGAGGGTTTGAGGCTTTCTTT
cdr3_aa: CASSLGQGGFEAFF

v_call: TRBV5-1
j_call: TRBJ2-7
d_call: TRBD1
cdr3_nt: TGCGCCAGCAGCTTGGGGACAGGGGTTGACGAGCAGTACTTC
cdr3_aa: CASSLGTGVDEQYF

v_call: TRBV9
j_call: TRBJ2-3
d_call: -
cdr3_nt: TGTGCCAGCAGCTACGGGGGAATTAGCACAGATACGCAGTATTTT
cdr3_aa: CASSYGGISTDTQYF

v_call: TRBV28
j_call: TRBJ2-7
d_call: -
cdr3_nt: TGTGCCAGCAGTACCGACTCAGGGGCCCTCTACGAGCAGTACTTC
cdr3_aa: CASSTDSGALYEQYF

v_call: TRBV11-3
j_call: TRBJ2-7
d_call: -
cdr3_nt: TGTGCCAGCAGCTTAAACGCGGCCTACGAGCAGTACTTC
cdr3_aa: CASSLNAAYEQYF

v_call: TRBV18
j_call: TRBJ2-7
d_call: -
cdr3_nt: TGTGCCAGCTCAACCGCAGGGCTCGAGCAGTACTTC
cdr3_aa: CASSTAGLEQYF

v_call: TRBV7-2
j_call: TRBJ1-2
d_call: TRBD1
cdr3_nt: TGTGCCAGCAGCTCCACGAGCACCGGGACAGGGAACGGCTACACCTTC
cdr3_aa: CASSSTSTGTGNGYTF

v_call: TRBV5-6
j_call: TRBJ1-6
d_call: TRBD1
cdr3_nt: TGTGCCAGCAGCCTACAGGGGACTAATTCACCCCTCCACTTT
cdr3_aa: CASSLQGTNSPLHF

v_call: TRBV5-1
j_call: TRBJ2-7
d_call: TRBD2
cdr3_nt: TGCGCCAGCAGCTTGGCCCTAGCGGGAGATAACGAGCAGTACTTC
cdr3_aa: CASSLALAGDNEQYF

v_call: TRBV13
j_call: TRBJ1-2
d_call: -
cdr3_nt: TGTGCCAGCAGCTTCGCAGGGAGGTGGCACGGCTACACCTTC
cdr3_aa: CASSFAGRWHGYTF

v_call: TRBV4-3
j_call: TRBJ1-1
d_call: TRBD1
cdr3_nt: TGCGCCAGCAGCCAACTCGCAGGGGGCGCCGACACTGAAGCTTTCTTT
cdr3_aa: CASSQLAGGADTEAFF

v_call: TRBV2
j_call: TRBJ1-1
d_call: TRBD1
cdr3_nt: TGTGCCAGCAGAGAACAGGGGGAAGCTTTCTTT
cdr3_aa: CASREQGEAFF

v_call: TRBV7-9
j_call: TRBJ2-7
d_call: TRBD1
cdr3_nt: TGTGCCAGCAGCGGACAGGGGGACTACGAGCAGTACTTC
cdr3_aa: CASSGQGDYEQYF

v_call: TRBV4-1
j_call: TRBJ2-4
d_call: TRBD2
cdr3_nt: TGCGCCAGCAGCCAAGACGGGGGGACGACAAACAAAAACATTCAGTACTTC
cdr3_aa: CASSQDGGTTNKNIQYF